This entry lists 27 T cell receptor beta chains sequenced from one sample in a study of PD-L1 blockade in urothelial cancer. Assay: immunoSEQ multiplex PCR; the TCRdb copy retains only in-frame clones and omits some. The table lists 85,000 to 90,000 clones, more than 85% of them singletons. Here the sequenced sample was PBMCs, taken around atezolizumab (anti-PD-L1) treatment. All receptors derive from a man aged 55 to 70 with urothelial cancer.

The rearrangement joins TRBV9 to TRBJ2-7, with TRBD2 as a possible D gene (6 bases). There are 15 residues in the CDR3. Germline assignment: CDR1 SGDLS and CDR2 YYNGEE. The V end lost 4 bases, the J end lost 0 bases, and 14 bases lay between the germline ends. CDR3 protein: CASSSRSTSSYEQYF. Here the CDR3 DNA reads TGTGCCAGCAGCTCCCGCTCGACTAGCTCCTACGAGCAGTACTTC.

The gene calls are TRBV7-2 and TRBJ1-4, with a weak D call TRBD1 (6 bases). V lost 8 bases, J lost 7 bases, and 23 bases lay in between. The V gene's germline CDR1 is SGHTA and CDR2 FQGNSA. The CDR3 extends over 16 amino acids. The CDR3 nucleotides are TGTGCCAGCGAACCCCATCCCAGGGGTGGTGTTGAAAAACTGTTTTTT. It codes for CASEPHPRGGVEKLFF.

V is TRBV7-2 and J is TRBJ2-7, with 7 bases lining up with TRBD1. Germline CDR1 reads SGHTA; CDR2 reads FQGNSA. This CDR3 has 13 residues. V was pared by 4 bases and J by 4 bases, with 4 bases of the junction left unmatched. The CDR3 region has the DNA TGTGCCAGCAGCTCCCGGGACAGATACGAGCAGTACTTC. Residues: CASSSRDRYEQYF.

V is TRBV6-6 and J is TRBJ1-5; D gene uncertain. Between the trimmed V and J ends, which lost 7 bases and 0 bases, there was a span of 10 bases. The CDR3 extends over 14 amino acids. From germline, CDR1 is MNHNY and CDR2 SVGAGI (reference sequence). The CDR3 DNA is TGTGCCAGCAACCCGGAGAATAGCAATCAGCCCCAGCATTTT. Translation: CASNPENSNQPQHF.

The V and J genes are TRBV30 and TRBJ2-1; 13 bases match TRBD2. The CDR3 runs to 16 residues. Germline V gene sequence: CDR1 GTSNPN, CDR2 SVGIG (reference sequence). The junction had 9 bases not matched to a gene; V was cut back by 6 bases and J by 4 bases. Here the CDR3 reads CACTQTSGRKYNEQFF. Here the CDR3 DNA reads TGTGCCTGTACCCAGACTAGCGGGAGGAAATACAATGAGCAGTTCTTC.

The rearrangement links TRBV4-1 to TRBJ2-3; tentative D call: TRBD2 (6 bases). This CDR3 is built from 16 residues. The V end was cut by 2 bases, the J end by 4 bases, with 16 bases between. Germline CDR1 reads MGHRA; CDR2 reads YSYEKL. CDR3 protein: CASSQNREYIADTQYF. Here the CDR3 DNA reads TGCGCCAGCAGCCAAAACCGGGAGTATATAGCAGATACGCAGTATTTT.

The V and J genes are TRBV7-2 and TRBJ2-7, with 11 bases matching TRBD2. The CDR3 covers 15 residues. CDR1 is SGHTA, CDR2 FQGNSA, per germline. V shed 4 bases, J shed 6 bases, and the junction held 8 bases outside the gene matches. The DNA of the CDR3 is TGTGCCAGCAGCTCGCGCCAGACTAGCGGGACCGAGCAGTACTTC. Protein product: CASSSRQTSGTEQYF.

CDR3 sequence reads: CASSLNWQDYEQYF. The CDR3 nucleotides are TGTGCCAGCAGCTTAAACTGGCAGGACTACGAGCAGTACTTC. The rearrangement links TRBV7-2 to TRBJ2-7; D not resolved. Germline V gene sequence: CDR1 SGHTA, CDR2 FQGNSA. This CDR3 is 14 amino acids long. V gave up 2 bases and J gave up 3 bases, with 11 bases separating them.

The V call is TRBV7-2, the J call TRBJ1-1; D is undetermined. CDR3 length: 14 residues. Looked up from germline, CDR1 is SGHTA and CDR2 is FQGNSA. The V end was cut by 4 bases, the J end by 1 base, with 10 bases between. As DNA, the CDR3 is TGTGCCAGCAGCTACTCGAGTGCGAACACTGAAGCTTTCTTT. Residues: CASSYSSANTEAFF.

This rearrangement joins TRBV6-5 to TRBJ1-2; D not certain. Germline assignment: CDR1 MNHEY and CDR2 SVGAGI. V lost 6 bases and J lost 6, with 11 bases in between. The CDR3 length is 12 residues. The CDR3 sequence is CASRSDTNGYTF. CDR3 DNA: TGTGCCAGCAGATCTGACACAAATGGCTACACCTTC.

The chain links TRBV19 to TRBJ2-2, with D maybe TRBD1 (6 bases). Germline lookup yields CDR1 LNHDA and CDR2 SQIVND (reference sequence). CDR3 length equals 15 residues. The V gene lost 4 bases and the J gene lost 3 bases, with 12 bases spanning the gap. Here the CDR3 DNA reads TGTGCCAGTAGTACAGGACAGACTTACACCGGGGAGCTGTTTTTT. Translated, it gives CASSTGQTYTGELFF.

The rearrangement links TRBV11-2 to TRBJ2-3, with 8 nucleotides matching TRBD2. There are 15 residues in the CDR3. V lost 4 bases, J lost 5 bases, and 8 bases stayed unmatched. Germline CDR1 SGHAT, CDR2 FQNNGV. CDR3 DNA sequence: TGTGCCAGCAGCTCTAGAGCGGGAGTTATAGATACGCAGTATTTT. Its translation is CASSSRAGVIDTQYF.

In this sample, this clone turned up once. CDR3 coding DNA: TGTGCCAGCGCCGGACAGGCGGCTAATGAAAAACTGTTTTTT. It is translated as CASAGQAANEKLFF. The chain joins TRBV28 to TRBJ1-4; TRBD1 aligns across 7 bases. The CDR3 length is 14 residues. In germline, CDR1 is MDHEN, CDR2 SYDVKM. With V trimmed by 8 bases and J by 3 bases, 6 bases remained unmatched. Complete variable domain (other parts from reference TRBV28 and TRBJ1-4): DVKVTQSSRYLVKRTGEKVFLECVQDMDHENMFWYRQDPGLGLRLIYFSYDVKMKEKGDIPEGYSVSREKKERFSLILESASTNQTSMYLCASAGQAANEKLFFGSGTQLSVL.

The CDR3, as DNA: TGTGCCAGCAGTGAAGCGCTTGGACTAGCGGGGTACGAGCAGTACTTC. Translating gives CASSEALGLAGYEQYF. The chain couples TRBV6-1 to TRBJ2-7; 12 positions match TRBD2. The CDR3 is 16 residues long. Trimming removed 0 bases from V and 4 bases from J; junction bases left unmatched: 4. Germline lookup yields CDR1 MNHNS and CDR2 SASEGT.

The V call is TRBV28, the J call TRBJ1-1, with 7 nucleotides matching TRBD1. Germline loops: CDR1 MDHEN, CDR2 SYDVKM. The CDR3 loop spans 13 amino acids. The trim removed 8 bases at V and 9 bases at J, leaving 12 bases unmatched. The chain's CDR3 is CASWWRQGRKAFF. The CDR3 DNA follows: TGTGCCAGCTGGTGGAGACAGGGAAGGAAAGCTTTCTTT.

The chain couples TRBV7-3 to TRBJ2-3; 10 bases are shared with TRBD2. CDR1 is SGHTA, CDR2 FQGTGA, per germline. V dropped 4 bases and J dropped 2; count of bases not matched to a gene: 9. The CDR3 is 17 amino acids. CDR3 in DNA: TGTGCCAGCAGCTCCCCGACTAGCGGGTCCACCACAGATACGCAGTATTTT. Protein: CASSSPTSGSTTDTQYF. Looking up the rest from reference TRBV7-3 and TRBJ2-3 gives the full variable domain: GAGVSQTPSNKVTEKGKYVELRCDPISGHTALYWYRQSLGQGPEFLIYFQGTGAADDSGLPNDRFFAVRPEGSVSTLKIQRTERGDSAVYLCASSSPTSGSTTDTQYFGPGTRLTVL.

CDR3 sequence (DNA): TGCGCCAGCAGCCCACTTAACGCGAACACCGGGGAGCTGTTTTTT. Translating it yields CASSPLNANTGELFF. The chain employs TRBV4-1 and TRBJ2-2; the D is unclear. The V and J ends lost 4 bases and 0 bases respectively, with 9 bases between them. This CDR3 region has 15 residues. Germline assignment: CDR1 MGHRA and CDR2 YSYEKL.

This chain uses TRBV5-1 with TRBJ2-1, with D possibly matching TRBD2 (6 bases). V was pared by 1 base and J by 7 bases, with 12 bases between. CDR1 is SGHRS, CDR2 YFSETQ, per germline. The CDR3 spans 14 residues. The CDR3 DNA reads as TGCGCCAGCAGCTTGCAGGAGGGCCTAAATGAGCAGTTCTTC. Translated: CASSLQEGLNEQFF. Full variable domain (remainder filled in from reference TRBV5-1 and TRBJ2-1): KAGVTQTPRYLIKTRGQQVTLSCSPISGHRSVSWYQQTPGQGLQFLFEYFSETQRNKGNFPGRFSGRQFSNSRSEMNVSTLELGDSALYLCASSLQEGLNEQFFGPGTRLTVL.

The CDR3 DNA sequence: TGTGCCAGTAGCGCCCCCGCGGCAGGGGGCCTCTATAGCAATCAGCCCCAGCATTTT. Its protein product is CASSAPAAGGLYSNQPQHF. This chain links TRBV19 with TRBJ1-5; 8 bases agree with TRBD1. J gave up 0 bases and V 6 bases, and 16 bases lay outside the gene matches. The CDR3 covers 19 residues. Germline V gene data show CDR1 as LNHDA and CDR2 as SQIVND (reference sequence). The full variable domain, with the rest looked up from reference TRBV19 and TRBJ1-5, is DGGITQSPKYLFRKEGQNVTLSCEQNLNHDAMYWYRQDPGQGLRLIYYSQIVNDFQKGDIAEGYSVSREKKESFPLTVTSAQKNPTAFYLCASSAPAAGGLYSNQPQHFGDGTRLSIL.

The chain carries TRBV5-4 and TRBJ1-2; D might be TRBD1 (5 bases). Per the germline V gene, CDR1 is SGHNT and CDR2 is YYREEE (reference sequence). The V end lost 4 bases, the J end lost 6 bases, and 13 bases lay between the germline ends. The CDR3 has 13 residues. CDR3: CASSSIGGDGYTF. CDR3 coding DNA: TGTGCCAGCAGCAGCATCGGGGGGGATGGCTACACCTTC.

V gene TRBV28 combines with J gene TRBJ1-4, with unresolved D. This CDR3 region has 12 residues. Germline V gene sequence: CDR1 MDHEN, CDR2 SYDVKM. Deletions cut 6 bases from V and 8 bases from J, with 10 bases between. The CDR3 spells CASRAGMEKLFF. The CDR3 DNA is TGTGCCAGCAGGGCCGGGATGGAAAAACTGTTTTTT.

V gene TRBV6-5 combines with J gene TRBJ1-2, with no clear D. With 0 bases removed from V and 0 bases from J, the gap between germline ends came to 11 bases. CDR1 and CDR2 from the germline V gene are MNHEY and SVGAGI. The CDR3 has 16 amino acids. In DNA, the CDR3 is TGTGCCAGCAGTTACTCCGCGCCTCCTACTAACTATGGCTACACCTTC. Amino acid sequence: CASSYSAPPTNYGYTF.

The J gene is TRBJ1-1, the V gene TRBV11-2; D is undetermined. Between the trimmed V and J ends, which lost 1 base and 4 bases, there was a span of 13 bases. Germline assignment: CDR1 SGHAT and CDR2 FQNNGV. The length of the CDR3 is 15 residues. The CDR3: CASSLVGEESTEAFF. Here the CDR3 DNA reads TGTGCCAGCAGCTTAGTGGGAGAGGAGAGCACTGAAGCTTTCTTT.

The chain uses TRBV9 and TRBJ1-4; 7 nucleotides line up with TRBD1. After removal of 2 bases from V and 8 bases from J, the junction contained 9 bases not matched to a gene. Germline assignment: CDR1 SGDLS and CDR2 YYNGEE. The length of the CDR3 is 15 residues. The CDR3 sequence: CASSVLGGVGEKLFF. The DNA for the CDR3 is TGTGCCAGCAGCGTCCTAGGGGGCGTAGGAGAAAAACTGTTTTTT.

V gene TRBV5-4 combines with J gene TRBJ2-2; 9 bases fit TRBD2. The junction had 4 bases not matched to a gene; V was cut back by 0 bases and J by 4 bases. The germline CDR1 and CDR2 sequences are SGHNT and YYREEE (reference sequence). This CDR3 region has 16 residues. This CDR3 reads CASSLGVAGATGELFF. CDR3 sequence (DNA): TGTGCCAGCAGCTTGGGGGTAGCGGGAGCCACCGGGGAGCTGTTTTTT.

The chain couples TRBV7-2 to TRBJ2-3; TRBD2 might be the D (7 bases). Germline V gene lookup returns CDR1 SGHTA and CDR2 FQGNSA. The CDR3 covers 14 residues. Trimming removed 1 base from V and 5 bases from J, with 10 bases in between. The CDR3 is CASSLGGGGDTQYF. DNA for the CDR3: TGTGCCAGCAGCTTAGGGGGGGGCGGAGATACGCAGTATTTT.

The chain employs TRBV10-3 and TRBJ2-7; 9 nucleotides line up with TRBD2. The CDR3 runs 17 residues. Trimming cost V 0 bases and J 1 base; bases outside gene matches: 7. Germline V gene lookup returns CDR1 ENHRY and CDR2 SYGVKD. Here the CDR3 reads CAISESIRLAESYEQYF. In DNA form, the CDR3 reads TGTGCCATCAGTGAGTCGATCCGACTAGCGGAGTCCTACGAGCAGTACTTC.